The source of this T cell receptor (beta chain) is a study of T cell repertoires in cytomegalovirus infection. Study in general: Both CMV infection and a matching HLA type were indicated by public TCR beta signatures.

TCRdb redid the calling of the reads with MiXCR, one entry per CDR3 protein. The table shows 400,000 to 600,000 distinct CDR3 sequences, with roughly 46% occurring only once. Of note for this clonotype: The antigen is unknown.

Trimming pared 1 base from V and 7 bases from J, leaving 14 bases between. Germline V gene lookup returns CDR1 MGHRA and CDR2 YSYEKL. This CDR3 has 15 amino acids. Overall study results and limits: HLA-C-restricted, CMV-specific TCR beta clonotypes were dominant ex vivo. Frequencies of public TCR beta families were cumulated, and this identified carriers of CMV plus the relevant HLA.

This clonotype was obtained from a human donor in good health (CMV status not recorded). Some clones in this sample may be carry-over from other donors' samples. Here the sequenced sample was cultured PBMCs, taken from culture after CMV antigen stimulation. The J gene is TRBJ2-1, the V gene TRBV4-1; D could derive from TRBD1 or TRBD2 (6 bases each). The CDR3 DNA follows: TGCGCCAGCAGCCAAGGGGGGTGGGGGGCGAATGAGCAGTTCTTC. Translated, it gives CASSQGGWGANEQFF.